A single sample gave rise to the 5 T cell receptor beta chains below, sequenced in a study of CD8 T cells in ankylosing spondylitis (dated by TCRdb to the late 2010s). These receptors are not linked to any known antigen. The library was built by means of 5' RACE. The sample was run on an Illumina HiSeq 2500. The public sequencing data were trimmed at Q25 with fastp and processed into clonotypes with MiXCR by TCRdb, which kept only in-frame beta chains. Rows with a matching CDR3 protein are joined into one entry that keeps the most common DNA and genes. Within this sample are 200,000 to 250,000 distinct CDR3 sequences, with about a sixth of them counted one time only. Approximately 40% of the sample is taken by the ten largest. The full study reports these points: A TCR beta motif of about 8 highly homologous amino acid variants appeared characteristic of blood from ankylosing spondylitis patients.

Sequencing was carried out using blood, either unsorted or a sorted T cell fraction (not recorded which). The origin of the receptors is a male donor with ankylosing spondylitis.

This clonotype appeared a few times. CDR3 DNA: TGCAGCGTTGTCACCCCGGGACAGGGGGCCTCCGAGCAGTACTTC. Translation: CSVVTPGQGASEQYF. The gene calls are TRBV29-1 and TRBJ2-7; 12 nucleotides align to TRBD1. The CDR3 consists of 15 residues. CDR1 is SQVTM and CDR2 is ANQGSEA in the germline V gene. V gave up 4 bases and J gave up 6 bases; unmatched junction bases: 10.

This clonotype showed up many times. The rearrangement joins TRBV4-2 to TRBJ2-1; tentatively, D is TRBD2 (6 bases). The CDR3 is 17 amino acids. V was clipped by 1 base and J by 1 base, with 14 bases between them. Germline-derived CDR1 and CDR2 are LGHNA and YNFKEQ. The CDR3 sequence is CASSQADGGSSYNEQFF. CDR3 nucleotides: TGTGCCAGCAGCCAAGCGGATGGGGGGAGTTCCTACAATGAGCAGTTCTTC.

This clonotype occurred a few times. This sequence joins TRBV20-1 and TRBJ1-1; D unresolved. Germline V gives CDR1 DFQATT, CDR2 SNEGSKA (reference sequence). Trimming left V 0 bases short and J 7 bases short, with 6 bases between. The CDR3 loop spans 11 amino acids. This CDR3 is CSARDASEAFF. The CDR3 coding sequence is TGCAGTGCTAGAGACGCCAGTGAAGCTTTCTTT.

This clonotype came up a few times. The chain combines TRBV11-2 with TRBJ2-5; D might be TRBD2 (5 bases). V lost 6 bases and J lost 0, with 11 bases in between. Germline loops: CDR1 SGHAT, CDR2 FQNNGV. CDR3 length equals 14 residues. CDR3: CASRTPGYQETQYF. CDR3 nucleotides: TGTGCCAGCAGAACCCCGGGATACCAAGAGACCCAGTACTTC. Supplemented by reference TRBV11-2 and TRBJ2-5, the full variable domain reads EAGVAQSPRYKIIEKRQSVAFWCNPISGHATLYWYQQILGQGPKLLIQFQNNGVVDDSQLPKDRFSAERLKGVDSTLKIQPAKLEDSAVYLCASRTPGYQETQYFGPGTRLLVL.

In its sample, this clonotype was seen a few times. The chain's CDR3 is CSARDRWGPSTDTQYF. CDR3 bases: TGCAGTGCTAGAGATAGGTGGGGTCCTAGCACAGATACGCAGTATTTT. The rearrangement uses TRBV20-1 and TRBJ2-3; D gene ambiguous. Germline assignment: CDR1 DFQATT and CDR2 SNEGSKA (reference sequence). This CDR3 spans 16 amino acids. The V gene lost 0 bases and the J gene lost 0 bases, with 13 bases spanning the gap.